These 17 T cell receptor beta chains came from one sample sequenced in a study of metastatic and nonmetastatic thyroid tumors (dated by TCRdb to about 2020). None of the patients had been given any treatment before thyroid surgery. The library was made by PCR. The data were produced on an Illumina HiSeq 4000. The raw public reads went through TCRdb reprocessing: fastp at Q25, MiXCR clone calling, in-frame beta chains kept. The sample table lists just under 20,000 clones, under 25% of them with a count of one. About 10% of the sample rests with the top ten. The sample taken for sequencing was tumor tissue. The receptor source for this set is a male donor with papillary thyroid cancer or a benign thyroid nodule (not recorded which). Some clones in this sample may be carry-over from other donors' samples.

This clone was counted ten times or more. The rearrangement uses TRBV3-1 and TRBJ2-7; D possibly uses TRBD1 or TRBD2 (6 bases each). This CDR3 spans 13 amino acids. Between the trimmed V and J ends, which lost 4 bases and 2 bases, there was a span of 9 bases. Germline lookup yields CDR1 LGHDT and CDR2 YNNKEL (reference sequence). The CDR3 loop reads CASSLGGTYEQYF. In DNA, the CDR3 is TGTGCCAGCAGCCTAGGGGGGACCTACGAGCAGTACTTC.

As to this clone: With a much larger clone just one base away, this may be a read error. The identical CDR3 is also encoded by other nucleotide sequences in the sample. The rearrangement links TRBV19 to TRBJ1-4; tentative D call: TRBD1 (5 bases). The CDR3 loop spans 14 amino acids. Germline loops: CDR1 LNHDA, CDR2 SQIVND (reference sequence). V was trimmed by 6 bases and J by 7 bases, leaving 15 bases between them. DNA for the CDR3: TGTGCCAGTAGGCCTCATTCTCAGGGTGAAAAACTGTTTTTT. It specifies CASRPHSQGEKLFF.

This clone was seen repeatedly, ten times or more. This chain uses TRBV2 with TRBJ2-3; D not certain. The V gene's germline CDR1 is SNHLY and CDR2 FYNNEI. V gave up 6 bases and J gave up 4 bases, with 14 bases separating them. The CDR3 extends over 14 amino acids. CDR3 amino acids: CASRAAPNPDTQYF. The CDR3 DNA follows: TGTGCCAGCAGGGCCGCTCCTAACCCAGATACGCAGTATTTT.

This clone was seen a handful of times. The CDR3 reads CASSLRQGRDYGYTF. The CDR3 DNA reads TGTGCCAGCAGTTTACGGCAGGGGAGGGACTATGGCTACACCTTC. V is TRBV27 and J is TRBJ1-2; maybe TRBD1 (6 bases). The V and J ends lost 2 bases and 3 bases respectively, with 13 bases between them. The CDR3 extends over 15 amino acids. CDR1 is MNHEY, CDR2 SMNVEV, per germline (reference sequence).

This clone was counted many times. This rearrangement joins TRBV7-2 to TRBJ2-3; TRBD2 aligns across 10 bases. The CDR3 totals 14 residues. Germline loops: CDR1 SGHTA, CDR2 FQGNSA. V shed 7 bases and J 1 base; nucleotides not matched to a gene: 2. CDR3 protein: CASTSGSGTDTQYF. The DNA for the CDR3 is TGTGCCAGCACTAGCGGGAGTGGCACAGATACGCAGTATTTT.

This clone was detected many times. The chain carries TRBV6-6 and TRBJ2-2, with D uncertain. The ends were cut back, 0 bases at V and 1 base at J, with 0 bases in the middle. The CDR3 runs to 13 residues. Germline CDR1 and CDR2: MNHNY and SVGAGI (reference sequence). In DNA form, the CDR3 reads TGTGCCAGCAGTTACTCGAACACCGGGGAGCTGTTTTTT. Translation gives CASSYSNTGELFF.

In the case of this clone: The conserved final phenylalanine or tryptophan is absent from the CDR3, which likely points to a read error. The V call is TRBV28, the J call TRBJ2-1, with TRBD2 matching 13 bases. Germline V gene lookup returns CDR1 MDHEN and CDR2 SYDVKM. This CDR3 region has 16 residues. The V segment lost 5 bases and the J segment 7 bases; nucleotides outside the gene matches: 8. The CDR3 here is CASSQTSGGTENEQFY. Here the CDR3 DNA reads TGTGCCAGCAGTCAGACTAGCGGGGGGACCGAGAATGAGCAGTTCTAC.

This clone appeared many times. The chain links TRBV5-4 to TRBJ2-7, with D unclear. Germline V lookup: CDR1 SGHNT, CDR2 YYREEE (reference sequence). With 4 bases removed from V and 0 bases from J, the gap between germline ends came to 11 bases. CDR3 length equals 14 residues. For the CDR3, the DNA is TGTGCCAGCAGCCTGGATCCCGCCTCCTACGAGCAGTACTTC. Translated: CASSLDPASYEQYF.

Comments on this clone: The junction differs from germline at one of its ends, possibly a read error. V usage is TRBV11-1 and J usage is TRBJ2-1; 9 positions match TRBD1. The CDR3 runs to 15 residues. The germline V gene encodes CDR1 SGHAT and CDR2 FQDESV (reference sequence). This chain's CDR3 is CASSSWDRVVNEQFF. In DNA form, the CDR3 reads TGTGCCAGCAGCTCCTGGGACAGGGTAGTCAATGAGCAGTTTTTC.

V usage is TRBV11-2 and J usage is TRBJ2-3, with no clear D. V lost 1 base, J lost 2 bases, and 19 bases lay in between. This CDR3 region has 18 residues. In germline, CDR1 is SGHAT, CDR2 FQNNGV. CDR3 region: CASSLVYRPSQPTDTQYF. CDR3 nucleotide sequence: TGTGCCAGCAGCTTAGTTTATCGTCCCTCACAACCCACAGATACGCAGTATTTT.

About this clone itself: Given the absence of the conserved phenylalanine or tryptophan at the CDR3 end, a read error is likely. The DNA is left out, because the CDR3 cannot be placed on it with certainty; the CDR3 is given as TCRdb lists it. The chain has TRBV28 and TRBJ2-7; the table gives TRBD2 as D, unverified against the DNA. Germline V gives CDR1 MDHEN, CDR2 SYDVKM. The CDR3 is 14 amino acids long, termini counted. The CDR3 loop reads CASSLRRLTYELYL.

This clone occurred many times. V usage is TRBV15 and J usage is TRBJ2-7; no definite D call. CDR3 length equals 14 residues. Trimming took 4 bases from V and 3 from J, leaving 13 bases between them. The germline V gene encodes CDR1 LNHNV and CDR2 YYDKDF (reference sequence). CDR3 sequence (DNA): TGTGCCACCAGCACCAAAGACCGAAACTACGAGCAGTACTTC. Its translation: CATSTKDRNYEQYF.

This clone ranks as medium-sized. The chain employs TRBV6-1 and TRBJ2-3, with 10 positions matching TRBD2. This CDR3 region has 15 residues. Germline CDR1 reads MNHNS; CDR2 reads SASEGT. The V gene end was trimmed by 0 bases and the J gene end by 4 bases; junction bases not matched to a gene: 1. The CDR3 reads CASSEAAGGPDTQYF. The DNA of the CDR3 is TGTGCCAGCAGTGAAGCAGCGGGAGGGCCAGATACGCAGTATTTT.

There are many counts of this clone. A much larger clonotype is one base distant, so this may be a read error. The same CDR3 is also encoded by other DNA sequences in this sample. The chain recombines TRBV6-1 with TRBJ2-7; no definite D call. CDR1 and CDR2 from the germline V gene are MNHNS and SASEGT. This CDR3 region has 11 residues. Trimming shortened V by 5 bases and J by 0 bases, and 2 bases separated the two germline ends. CDR3: CASSTSYEQYF. The CDR3 bases are TGTGCCAGCAGTACCTCCTACGAGCAGTACTTC.

Details on this clone: Mismatch with germline at one junction end may stem from a read error. The chain is built from TRBV25-1 and TRBJ1-4; TRBD1 aligns across 12 bases. Germline-derived CDR1 and CDR2 are MGHDK and SYGVNS. The CDR3 totals 15 residues. As DNA, the CDR3 is TGTGCCATCAGTGACGGGGGGACAGGGGGCGAAAAACTGTTTTTT. It is translated as CAISDGGTGGEKLFF.

This clone was detected many times. The chain carries TRBV5-1 and TRBJ2-5, with a tentative D call TRBD2 (6 bases). The CDR3 extends over 13 amino acids. Germline V gene data show CDR1 as SGHRS and CDR2 as YFSETQ. The germline V and J ends were trimmed by 0 bases and 3 bases, with 6 bases remaining between them. This chain's CDR3 is CASSLGGEETQYF. The CDR3 nucleotides read TGCGCCAGCAGCTTGGGCGGGGAAGAGACCCAGTACTTC.

As concerns this clone: One end of the junction fails to match germline, which may point to a read error. This chain's CDR3 is CASIIQGGERYF. The DNA for the CDR3 is TGTGCCAGTATTATCCAGGGAGGCGAGCGGTACTTC. V gene TRBV19 combines with J gene TRBJ2-7, with D possibly matching TRBD2 (6 bases). This CDR3 is 12 amino acids long. Germline CDR1 reads LNHDA; CDR2 reads SQIVND (reference sequence).